One and the same sample provided the 32 T cell receptor beta chains below, sequenced in a study of blood T cell repertoires in COVID-19. This table comes from immunoSEQ multiplex PCR, and its TCRdb copy is limited to in-frame clones, with some not included. Of 44,000 or so clones listed, around 85% are singletons. Sequencing was carried out using peripheral blood. Receptor source: a man in his fifties or sixties with active COVID-19.

The V call is TRBV10-2, the J call TRBJ1-5, with 8 bases that match TRBD1. The trim removed 1 base at V and 7 bases at J, leaving 9 bases unmatched. The germline V gene has CDR1 WSHSY and CDR2 SAAADI. CDR3 length equals 16 residues. As DNA, the CDR3 is TGCGCCAGCAGTGAGTTTGCCAGGGGGCTTGGGCAGCCCCAGCATTTT. It encodes CASSEFARGLGQPQHF.

V usage is TRBV7-9 and J usage is TRBJ2-3; weak D call: TRBD1 (7 bases). The germline V and J ends were trimmed by 5 bases and 3 bases, with 12 bases remaining between them. Per germline, CDR1 SEHNR and CDR2 FQNEAQ (reference sequence). This CDR3 has 14 residues. CDR3 bases: TGTGCCAGCAGCGTCAGGGGGAGGACAGATACGCAGTATTTT. Amino acid sequence: CASSVRGRTDTQYF.

CDR3 residues: CASSVSNYEQYF. In nucleotides, the CDR3 is TGTGCCAGCAGCGTATCTAACTACGAGCAGTACTTC. The chain has TRBV3-1 (or the pseudogene TRBV3-2) and TRBJ2-7; D remains ambiguous. In germline, CDR1 is LGHDT, CDR2 YNNKEL (reference sequence). The length of the CDR3 is 12 residues. Trimming cost V 5 bases and J 3 bases, with 8 bases left between them.

The V call is TRBV12-3 or TRBV12-4, the J call TRBJ1-5; a weak D match, TRBD1 (5 bases). Trimming took 3 bases from V and 11 from J, leaving 8 bases between them. The CDR3 runs to 11 residues. The CDR3 spells CASSFGGAQHF. CDR3 in DNA: TGTGCCAGCAGTTTCGGGGGGGCCCAGCATTTT.

The sample holds a few counts of this clone. The chain couples TRBV12-3 or TRBV12-4 to TRBJ2-7; the D is unclear. This CDR3 has 11 residues. V shed 6 bases and J shed 9 bases, with 12 bases lying between them. In DNA, the CDR3 is TGTGCCAGCAGCCTGAATGGAGCGCAGTACTTC. It is translated as CASSLNGAQYF.

This chain links TRBV10-1 with TRBJ2-7, with D unclear. Germline CDR1 and CDR2: WNHNN and SYGVQD (reference sequence). Between the trimmed V and J ends, which lost 3 bases and 4 bases, there was a span of 7 bases. The CDR3 is made up of 12 amino acids. This CDR3 reads CASSEFSYEQYF. The DNA of the CDR3 is TGCGCCAGCAGTGAATTTAGTTACGAGCAGTACTTC.

There are a few counts of this clone. The genes are TRBV3-1 (or the pseudogene TRBV3-2) and TRBJ2-7, with 10 nucleotides matching TRBD2. V gave up 6 bases and J gave up 5 bases; unmatched junction bases: 10. Germline V gene lookup returns CDR1 LGHDT and CDR2 YNNKEL (reference sequence). The CDR3 totals 15 residues. Written as DNA, the CDR3 is TGTGCCAGCAGACCGCTAGCGGGGGTTGACGACGAGCAGTACTTC. Its translation is CASRPLAGVDDEQYF.

This clone came up a few times. The chain links TRBV28 to TRBJ2-3; 7 bases fit TRBD1. The germline V gene encodes CDR1 MDHEN and CDR2 SYDVKM. Unmatched junction bases numbered 2, after V lost 8 bases and J lost 3 bases. The CDR3 contains 12 residues. CDR3 loop: CASGTATDTQYF. DNA for the CDR3: TGTGCCAGCGGGACAGCGACAGATACGCAGTATTTT.

As regards this clone: The identical CDR3 is also encoded by other nucleotide sequences in the sample. The rearrangement uses TRBV6-5 and TRBJ1-5; a possible D gene is TRBD1 (5 bases). The V end lost 1 base, the J end lost 4 bases, and 8 bases lay between the germline ends. Germline CDR1 is MNHEY and CDR2 is SVGAGI. The CDR3 is made up of 14 amino acids. CDR3 sequence: CASSYFQGNQPQHF. The CDR3, as DNA: TGTGCCAGCAGTTACTTTCAGGGAAATCAGCCCCAGCATTTT.

The chain couples TRBV25-1 to TRBJ1-6, with 7 nucleotides matching TRBD1. The J segment lost 7 bases and the V segment lost 8 bases, leaving 5 bases of the junction unmatched. This CDR3 has 13 amino acids. Looked up from germline, CDR1 is MGHDK and CDR2 is SYGVNS. Here the CDR3 reads CASQQGRNSPLHF. The CDR3 nucleotides are TGTGCCAGCCAACAGGGGCGGAATTCACCCCTCCACTTT.

The CDR3 sequence is CASSESSTGEWGEAFF. The CDR3, as DNA: TGCGCCAGCAGTGAGTCGTCGACAGGGGAGTGGGGTGAAGCTTTCTTT. The V call is TRBV10-1, the J call TRBJ1-1; 8 bases are shared with TRBD1. The CDR3 is made up of 16 amino acids. The germline V gene encodes CDR1 WNHNN and CDR2 SYGVQD (reference sequence). The V segment lost 0 bases and the J segment 7 bases; nucleotides outside the gene matches: 10.

This clone occurred once. V is TRBV6-5 and J is TRBJ2-1; 8 bases are shared with TRBD1. The CDR3 contains 15 residues. V was clipped by 7 bases and J by 3 bases; unmatched bases: 8. The germline CDR1 and CDR2 sequences are MNHEY and SVGAGI. CDR3 sequence: CASTQPGGFYNEQFF. For the CDR3, the DNA is TGTGCCAGCACCCAGCCAGGGGGCTTCTACAATGAGCAGTTCTTC.

The chain uses TRBV10-2 and TRBJ2-7, with TRBD2 matching 9 bases. With 5 bases clipped from V and 3 bases from J, the junction kept 11 bases outside the gene matches. The CDR3 has 16 amino acids. Germline assignment: CDR1 WSHSY and CDR2 SAAADI. The CDR3 region has the DNA TGCGCCAGCAGTCCGCCTCGGGCGGGAGGGTACTACGAGCAGTACTTC. Translating gives CASSPPRAGGYYEQYF.

The chain employs TRBV6-2 or TRBV6-3 and TRBJ2-1; 12 bases are a match to TRBD2. CDR3 length: 16 amino acids. Germline assignment: CDR1 MNHEY and CDR2 SVGEGT. Trimming at V came to 4 bases and at J to 6 bases, leaving 7 bases not matched to a gene. The CDR3 region is CASSSQLAGGLNEQFF. The CDR3, as DNA: TGTGCCAGCAGTTCCCAACTAGCGGGGGGTCTCAATGAGCAGTTCTTC.

This rearrangement joins TRBV7-6 to TRBJ2-1; D call uncertain. Germline values: CDR1 SGHVS, CDR2 FNYEAQ. The CDR3 has 14 residues. V shed 1 base and J shed 1 base, with 5 bases lying between them. CDR3 residues: CASSLGGSYNEQFF. The CDR3 DNA is TGTGCCAGCAGCTTAGGAGGTTCCTACAATGAGCAGTTCTTC.

A remark on this clone: At the DNA level, this CDR3 is encoded by other sequences in the same sample as well. The chain recombines TRBV7-2 with TRBJ2-7; tentatively, D is TRBD2 (5 bases). The CDR3 length is 12 residues. The V gene's germline CDR1 is SGHTA and CDR2 FQGNSA. Trimming pared 2 bases from V and 4 bases from J, leaving 6 bases between. CDR3 in amino acids: CASSLSGYEQYF. CDR3 in DNA: TGTGCCAGCAGCTTATCGGGGTACGAGCAGTACTTC.

The V and J genes are TRBV5-6 and TRBJ2-7, with D unclear. Trimming took off 1 base at V and 0 bases at J, with 8 bases between the two ends. This CDR3 is built from 14 residues. The V gene's germline CDR1 is SGHDT and CDR2 YYEEEE. The CDR3 protein is CASSLTPSSYEQYF. The CDR3 DNA is TGTGCCAGCAGCTTGACGCCTAGCTCCTACGAGCAGTACTTC.

The chain links TRBV5-6 to TRBJ1-4; 7 bases map to TRBD1. CDR1 and CDR2 (germline): SGHDT, YYEEEE. The V and J ends lost 4 bases and 4 bases, in that order; junction bases with no gene match: 4. This CDR3 is built from 14 residues. CDR3 sequence reads: CASSGDSVNEKLFF. The CDR3 DNA reads TGTGCCAGCAGCGGGGACAGCGTTAATGAAAAACTGTTTTTT.

The chain joins TRBV5-1 to TRBJ2-3; D gene unclear. The length of the CDR3 is 12 residues. V dropped 2 bases and J dropped 2 bases, with 3 bases sitting between them. Germline loops: CDR1 SGHRS, CDR2 YFSETQ. CDR3 loop: CASSFSTDTQYF. In nucleotides, the CDR3 is TGCGCCAGCAGCTTCTCCACAGATACGCAGTATTTT.

The J gene is TRBJ2-7, the V gene TRBV7-2, with a weak D call TRBD1 (7 bases). V was pared by 2 bases and J by 3 bases, with 14 bases between. The CDR3 has 15 amino acids. Germline V gene sequence: CDR1 SGHTA, CDR2 FQGNSA. Here the CDR3 reads CASSLIPGGHYEQYF. The CDR3 DNA sequence: TGTGCCAGCAGCTTAATCCCAGGGGGGCACTACGAGCAGTACTTC.

The chain has TRBV7-8 and TRBJ2-2, with 7 bases matching TRBD1. CDR1 and CDR2 from the germline V gene are SGHVS and FQNEAQ. This CDR3 contains 16 residues. V dropped 5 bases and J dropped 0; count of bases not matched to a gene: 6. This CDR3 reads CASSLWTGSNTGELFF. The CDR3 DNA sequence: TGTGCCAGCAGCCTGTGGACAGGATCGAACACCGGGGAGCTGTTTTTT.

Regarding this clone: Within the sample, other DNA sequences also encode this same CDR3. The rearrangement uses TRBV6-6 and TRBJ2-2, with D perhaps matching TRBD1 (6 bases). V lost 5 bases, J lost 4 bases, and 14 bases lay in between. Germline V CDR1 and CDR2: MNHNY, SVGAGI (reference sequence). The CDR3 has 15 amino acids. The CDR3 region has the DNA TGTGCCAGCAGTGCCCAGGGGCAGTCCACCGGGGAGCTGTTTTTT. It encodes CASSAQGQSTGELFF.

The V and J genes are TRBV14 and TRBJ2-3; 14 positions agree with TRBD2. V trimming: 0 bases; J trimming: 2 bases; junction bases outside the gene matches: 4. From germline, CDR1 is SGHDN and CDR2 FVKESK. This CDR3 is 18 amino acids long. CDR3 in DNA: TGTGCCAGCAGCCAAGATCGACTAGCGGGGGGGCCCACAGATACGCAGTATTTT. It is translated as CASSQDRLAGGPTDTQYF.

The gene calls are TRBV11-2 and TRBJ2-7; a weak D match, TRBD1 (5 bases). The V gene lost 5 bases and the J gene lost 2 bases, with 22 bases spanning the gap. From germline, CDR1 is SGHAT and CDR2 FQNNGV. CDR3 length equals 17 residues. CDR3 loop: CASSPRYTRQQTYEQYF. For the CDR3, the DNA is TGTGCCAGCAGCCCCCGCTATACGAGACAGCAGACCTACGAGCAGTACTTC. Combining the CDR3 with reference TRBV11-2 and TRBJ2-7 gives the whole variable domain EAGVAQSPRYKIIEKRQSVAFWCNPISGHATLYWYQQILGQGPKLLIQFQNNGVVDDSQLPKDRFSAERLKGVDSTLKIQPAKLEDSAVYLCASSPRYTRQQTYEQYFGPGTRLTVT.

This chain uses TRBV4-1 with TRBJ2-7; 8 bases are shared with TRBD1. In germline, CDR1 is MGHRA, CDR2 YSYEKL. The CDR3 consists of 15 residues. V shed 2 bases and J 4 bases; nucleotides not matched to a gene: 7. The CDR3 reads CASSQNRGSAYEQYF. The CDR3 DNA follows: TGCGCCAGCAGCCAAAACAGGGGGTCTGCATACGAGCAGTACTTC.

The count of this clone is one. The chain is built from TRBV7-2 and TRBJ2-1, with 9 bases matching TRBD2. Unmatched junction bases numbered 9, after V lost 6 bases and J lost 6 bases. Germline V gene data show CDR1 as SGHTA and CDR2 as FQGNSA. There are 15 residues in the CDR3. CDR3 amino acids: CASRPRGGQGNEQFF. The CDR3, as DNA: TGTGCCAGCAGGCCGCGGGGGGGCCAGGGCAATGAGCAGTTCTTC.

The V gene is TRBV27, the J gene TRBJ2-1; D might be TRBD2 (5 bases). V dropped 3 bases and J dropped 8 bases, with 8 bases sitting between them. The CDR3 consists of 12 residues. Germline V gene lookup returns CDR1 MNHEY and CDR2 SMNVEV (reference sequence). CDR3 bases: TGTGCCAGCAGTTTTAGCGTCCATGAGCAGTTCTTC. Protein product: CASSFSVHEQFF.

This clone occurred a few times. The rearrangement links TRBV19 to TRBJ1-6, with D possibly being TRBD1 (5 bases). V was clipped by 3 bases and J by 2 bases, with 8 bases between them. Germline values: CDR1 LNHDA, CDR2 SQIVND (reference sequence). CDR3 length: 15 residues. As DNA, the CDR3 is TGTGCCAGTAGTATCTGGGGCGCCTATAATTCACCCCTCCACTTT. It encodes CASSIWGAYNSPLHF.

The V call is TRBV5-1, the J call TRBJ2-5; D might be TRBD1 (6 bases). Deletions cut 3 bases from V and 1 base from J, with 10 bases between. The CDR3 is made up of 14 amino acids. CDR1 and CDR2 from the germline V gene are SGHRS and YFSETQ. The CDR3 here is CASSSGTTQETQYF. The DNA of the CDR3 is TGCGCCAGCAGCTCCGGGACAACCCAAGAGACCCAGTACTTC.

This clone was counted a few times. V gene TRBV6-5 combines with J gene TRBJ1-1; D perhaps matches TRBD1 (5 bases). The V gene lost 2 bases and the J gene lost 1 base, with 8 bases spanning the gap. Germline CDR1 MNHEY, CDR2 SVGAGI. This CDR3 has 14 amino acids. The CDR3 DNA reads as TGTGCCAGCAGTTACCCAGGACAGAACACTGAAGCTTTCTTT. This sequence encodes CASSYPGQNTEAFF.

V and J are TRBV29-1 and TRBJ1-5, with 8 bases aligning to TRBD1. Germline CDR1 is SQVTM and CDR2 is ANQGSEA. The CDR3 runs 12 residues. V gave up 4 bases and J gave up 7 bases; unmatched junction bases: 3. The DNA for the CDR3 is TGCAGCGTTGGGACAGGGCGGCAGCCCCAGCATTTT. This translates into CSVGTGRQPQHF.

The chain is built from TRBV2 and TRBJ2-2; 10 bases line up with TRBD2. The CDR3 spans 15 residues. V was pared by 3 bases and J by 4 bases, with 2 bases of the junction left unmatched. The V gene's germline CDR1 is SNHLY and CDR2 FYNNEI. This chain's CDR3 is CASSDGLAATGELFF. The CDR3 bases are TGTGCCAGCAGTGATGGACTAGCGGCCACCGGGGAGCTGTTTTTT.